This TCR beta chain was profiled in a study of PD-L1 blockade in urothelial cancer (dated by TCRdb to between 2016 and 2019). As for the study more broadly: Therapy was started in about 2014 for all patients, and atezolizumab 1,200 mg was administered intravenously every 3 weeks. Pretreatment tumor samples, along with matched peripheral blood collected serially before and after atezolizumab treatment, underwent TCR sequencing. An exploratory multi-omic analysis was conducted of the somatic, immune and clinical correlates of response to PD-L1 blockade with atezolizumab in urothelial cancer. Blood samples were analyzed at 3 weeks after treatment start (second dose) and at 6 weeks after treatment start. Progression-free survival longer than 6 months counted as durable clinical benefit, and TCR features were additionally tested against both progression-free and overall survival. Durable clinical benefit was achieved by nine patients and was not achieved by 20 patients. In the same patients, pretreatment tumors underwent whole exome sequencing and RNA sequencing in addition to TCR sequencing. Pretreatment blood TCR-seq was available for about 30 patients, at least one posttreatment blood collection was obtained for approximately 25 patients, and tumor TCR-seq was available for approximately 25 patients. An ECOG performance status of 0 or 1 was recorded for the patients, and 0 to 3 prior chemotherapy regimens had been received by the patients. About 85% of the roughly 29 patients were identified as males with urothelial cancer of bladder origin, and a prior smoking history was reported by 18 of 29 patients. Blood samples gave a median of around 130,000 T cells and tens of thousands of unique TCRs, with a median clonality of roughly 0.081. Study-level results and caveats: Greater expansion of tumor-associated TCR clones in peripheral blood 3 weeks after the start of treatment was observed in patients with durable benefit (n of about 24, p = 0.022). Because the sample size was small (n ≈ 30) and many exploratory analyses were performed, the results are intended to be hypothesis-generating. A pretreatment peripheral blood TCR clonality below the median was linked to improved progression-free and overall survival.

This clone was observed a few times. Its antigen remains unidentified. Base-call qualities are not available, and no considerably larger clone is one nucleotide away. Each PCR received spiked-in synthetic TCR analog templates so that absolute template abundance could be estimated from read counts. The immunoSEQ assay used bias-controlled V and J gene primers to amplify TCRbeta CDR3 regions from genomic DNA. Sequencing of rearranged TCRbeta segments was performed at approximately 20X coverage. The paper's data handling went like this. Sequencing errors were corrected by clustering, and CDR3s were annotated against IMGT so that V, D and J genes could be assigned. Only productive TCRbeta rearrangements were used in downstream analyses, excluding out-of-frame or stop-codon sequences. To compute clonality, Shannon entropy was normalized by the log of the number of unique productive sequences and then subtracted from one. Fisher's exact test with Benjamini-Hochberg correction, using a cutoff of adjusted p below 0.01, was how clones that differed between time points or between blood and tumor were identified. In TCRdb, the immuneACCESS table is reduced to in-frame sequences with V and J assigned. These tables do not hold every clone; where another copy was compared, an unresolved V gene accounts for under half, and the others remain unexplained. The V and J calls and clone size come from that table; D and trimming were worked out from the DNA. The sample has about 55,000 clones on record, about 80% of them singletons. More than 3.5% of the sample rests with the top ten.

A cohort of about 31 patients with locally advanced or metastatic urothelial carcinoma, treated at Memorial Sloan Kettering on a trial protocol, was included. Peripheral blood mononuclear cells were collected pretreatment and during treatment, at between 1 and 8 total time points per patient. The Qiagen DNeasy Blood extraction kit was used to purify genomic DNA from total PBMCs and tumor samples. PBMCs were collected pretreatment and during treatment and were isolated and stored as previously described. The sample was PBMCs, taken around atezolizumab (anti-PD-L1) treatment. This receptor was identified in a man between 65 and 85 years old with urothelial cancer.

CDR3 sequence: CASSEQGNTEAFF. In nucleotides, the sequence is TGTGCCAGCAGTGAACAGGGAAACACTGAAGCTTTCTTT. The sequence links TRBV2 to TRBJ1-1; matching of 5 bases hints at TRBD1 as the D gene. The junction shows trimming of 2 bases on V and 2 bases on J, plus 6 bases between the germline ends. The CDR1 and CDR2 encoded by the germline V gene are SNHLY and FYNNEI. The CDR3 contains 13 residues, cysteine and phenylalanine counted. Kept here is only the CDR3 DNA, which spans 39 bases and is read in frame from base 1.